One sample yielded the 26 T cell receptor beta chains listed below, sequenced in a study of T cell repertoires in cytomegalovirus infection. The antigens of these receptors remain unknown. One entry per CDR3 protein, called by TCRdb with MiXCR from the reads. The data hold about 360,000 distinct CDR3 sequences, with around a third observed a single time. The starting material was cultured PBMCs, obtained from culture after CMV antigen stimulation. These receptors originate from a human donor in good health (CMV status not recorded). Some clones in this sample may be carry-over from other donors' samples.

This clonotype was seen only a few times. This chain uses TRBV7-2 with TRBJ1-2; tentative D call: TRBD1 (5 bases). Trimming left V 7 bases short and J 7 bases short, with 19 bases between. Germline V gene sequence: CDR1 SGHTA, CDR2 FQGNSA. The CDR3 length is 14 residues. The CDR3 region has the DNA TGTGCCAGCACCGGCCCCGCAGGGACGGGTGGCTACACCTTC. Amino acids: CASTGPAGTGGYTF.

This clonotype was seen more than once but under ten times. This sequence joins TRBV4-3 and TRBJ2-2; TRBD2 matches 13 bases. The germline CDR1 and CDR2 sequences are LGHNA and YSLEER. The CDR3 is 18 residues long. Losses at the gene ends were 1 base for V and 1 base for J; bases not matched to a gene: 3. CDR3 amino acids: CASSQAGLAGVNTGELFF. DNA for the CDR3: TGCGCCAGCAGCCAAGCCGGACTAGCGGGAGTGAACACCGGGGAGCTGTTTTTT.

The CDR3 spells CASSLRTQGETQYF. The CDR3 DNA reads as TGTGCCAGCAGCTTAAGGACCCAGGGGGAGACCCAGTACTTC. The rearrangement uses TRBV5-5 and TRBJ2-5; TRBD1 might be the D (6 bases). The CDR3 is 14 residues long. Germline CDR1 SGHKS, CDR2 YYEKEE (reference sequence). The ends were cut back, 2 bases at V and 5 bases at J, with 13 bases in the middle. The full variable domain, rest sourced from reference TRBV5-5 and TRBJ2-5, is DAGVTQSPTHLIKTRGQQVTLRCSPISGHKSVSWYQQVLGQGPQFIFQYYEKEERGRGNFPDRFSARQFPNYSSELNVNALLLGDSALYLCASSLRTQGETQYFGPGTRLLVL.

Many counts were recorded for this clonotype. The chain uses TRBV7-2 and TRBJ1-4; D unresolved. Germline V CDR1 and CDR2: SGHTA, FQGNSA. This CDR3 contains 16 residues. Deletions cut 1 base from V and 4 bases from J, with 13 bases between. The CDR3 spells CASSLEGAHLNEKLFF. CDR3 in DNA: TGTGCCAGCAGCTTAGAAGGTGCCCACCTTAATGAAAAACTGTTTTTT.

There are many counts of this clonotype. The CDR3, as DNA: TGTGCCAGCTCCCTTTACGGGGCCAACGTCCTGACTTTC. Its translation: CASSLYGANVLTF. The chain links TRBV12-3 or TRBV12-4 to TRBJ2-6, with D unresolved. The CDR3 covers 13 residues. V was shortened by 8 bases and J by 4 bases, with 9 bases between the two germline ends.

This clonotype was seen more than once but under ten times. DNA of the CDR3: TGTGCCAGCAGTCACCCCGGGACTAGCGGCCCCCGGGAGACCCAGTACTTC. It yields the protein CASSHPGTSGPRETQYF. This chain uses TRBV28 with TRBJ2-5; 11 nucleotides align to TRBD2. V was clipped by 5 bases and J by 5 bases; unmatched bases: 13. The CDR3 runs to 17 residues. The V gene's germline CDR1 is MDHEN and CDR2 SYDVKM.

J is TRBJ2-5 and V is TRBV25-1; 15 positions agree with TRBD2. The trim removed 3 bases at V and 6 bases at J, leaving 5 bases unmatched. Germline V gives CDR1 MGHDK, CDR2 SYGVNS. The CDR3 length is 16 residues. CDR3 region: CASSDPGTSGRKTQYF. In DNA form, the CDR3 reads TGTGCCAGCAGTGACCCTGGGACTAGCGGGAGGAAGACCCAGTACTTC. Drawing the rest from reference TRBV25-1 and TRBJ2-5, the complete variable domain is EADIYQTPRYLVIGTGKKITLECSQTMGHDKMYWYQQDPGMELHLIHYSYGVNSTEKGDLSSESTVSRIRTEHFPLTLESARPSHTSQYLCASSDPGTSGRKTQYFGPGTRLLVL.

This chain joins TRBV25-1 and TRBJ2-1; a possible D gene is TRBD2 (6 bases). Germline CDR1 MGHDK, CDR2 SYGVNS. The CDR3 sequence is 14 residues long. With 4 bases removed from V and 12 bases from J, the gap between germline ends came to 19 bases. DNA for the CDR3: TGTGCCAGCAGTGGGCCCTCCTCGAGGGGAGGGCAGTTCTTC. Protein: CASSGPSSRGGQFF.

This clonotype turned up a few times. The chain joins TRBV6-2 or TRBV6-3 to TRBJ1-1, with a tentative D call TRBD1 (5 bases). Trimming cost V 6 bases and J 6 bases, with 14 bases left between them. The CDR3 length is 13 residues. Looked up from germline, CDR1 is MNHEY and CDR2 is SVGEGT. The CDR3 DNA is TGTGCCAGCAGCCCAGGGACCGGCGCTGAAGCTTTCTTT. Its translation is CASSPGTGAEAFF.

The chain couples TRBV6-6 to TRBJ2-2; D is uncertain. Per the germline V gene, CDR1 is MNHNY and CDR2 is SVGAGI (reference sequence). This CDR3 region has 12 residues. Trimming cost V 10 bases and J 4 bases, with 10 bases left between them. CDR3 nucleotides: TGTGCCATCTCCTGGGGCACCGGGGAGCTGTTTTTT. Protein product: CAISWGTGELFF.

Only a few counts were recorded for this clonotype. This sequence joins TRBV7-2 and TRBJ1-1, with D unclear. V was shortened by 3 bases and J by 1 base, with 9 bases between the two germline ends. The CDR3 spans 14 residues. The germline V gene has CDR1 SGHTA and CDR2 FQGNSA. CDR3 nucleotides: TGTGCCAGCAGCTTTTGGCAAGGGAACACTGAAGCTTTCTTT. This encodes CASSFWQGNTEAFF.

The genes are TRBV4-1 and TRBJ1-4, with a tentative D call TRBD1 (5 bases). The CDR3 contains 15 residues. CDR1 and CDR2 (germline): MGHRA, YSYEKL. Trimming stripped 6 bases from V and 7 bases from J, with 18 bases between. The CDR3 DNA is TGCGCCAGCAGACAATTGGGGGTAGGAGGTGAAAAACTGTTTTTT. Its protein product is CASRQLGVGGEKLFF.

This clonotype was observed a few times. The chain couples TRBV7-2 to TRBJ2-1; 8 bases match TRBD2. The CDR3 runs to 16 residues. J lost 7 bases, V lost 4 bases, and 12 bases had no gene match. The germline V gene encodes CDR1 SGHTA and CDR2 FQGNSA. The CDR3 region has the DNA TGTGCCAGCAGCTGGTTGAGCGGGAGTGTGGGGAATGAGCAGTTCTTC. The encoded protein is CASSWLSGSVGNEQFF.

The chain has TRBV11-2 and TRBJ2-5, with D tentatively TRBD2 (6 bases). This CDR3 is 14 amino acids long. Trimming pared 2 bases from V and 5 bases from J, leaving 12 bases between. CDR1 and CDR2 from the germline V gene are SGHAT and FQNNGV. CDR3 region: CASSLSGRPETQYF. CDR3 in DNA: TGTGCCAGCAGCTTATCCGGGAGACCTGAGACCCAGTACTTC.

In this sample, this clonotype turned up a few times. This chain uses TRBV7-3 with TRBJ2-5; D not certain. There are 13 residues in the CDR3. V lost 5 bases and J 5 bases, leaving 12 bases between the germline ends. Germline V gene sequence: CDR1 SGHTA, CDR2 FQGTGA. CDR3 coding DNA: TGTGCCAGCAGCCGATTCGGATGGGAGACCCAGTACTTC. This encodes CASSRFGWETQYF.

This clonotype was detected a few times. The chain has TRBV7-2 and TRBJ2-7; D is perhaps TRBD2 (6 bases). The V gene lost 2 bases and the J gene lost 6 bases, with 11 bases spanning the gap. Germline-derived CDR1 and CDR2 are SGHTA and FQGNSA. This CDR3 is 13 amino acids long. The CDR3 DNA follows: TGTGCCAGCAGCTTAATGGGAGGTTCCGAGCAGTACGTC. This sequence encodes CASSLMGGSEQYV.

Only one count was recorded for this clonotype. This chain uses TRBV19 with TRBJ2-1; unclear D gene. Germline V gene lookup returns CDR1 LNHDA and CDR2 SQIVND (reference sequence). The germline V and J ends were trimmed by 1 base and 2 bases, with 9 bases remaining between them. The CDR3 length is 15 residues. In DNA form, the CDR3 reads TGTGCCAGTAGTATAGGTGCCGGGCCCTACAATGAGCAGTTCTTC. Amino acid sequence: CASSIGAGPYNEQFF.

CDR3 bases: TGTGCCAGCAGTTACCCAATGGGACTCGTCTACGAGCAGTACTTC. It yields the protein CASSYPMGLVYEQYF. This sequence joins TRBV6-1 and TRBJ2-7; TRBD2 is a possible D gene (6 bases). The CDR3 sequence is 15 residues long. V gave up 5 bases and J gave up 3 bases, with 17 bases separating them. The germline CDR1 and CDR2 sequences are MNHNS and SASEGT.

The chain uses TRBV20-1 and TRBJ2-2, with a possible D match to TRBD2 (6 bases). This CDR3 spans 16 amino acids. The germline V and J ends were trimmed by 0 bases and 1 base, with 12 bases remaining between them. Germline loops: CDR1 DFQATT, CDR2 SNEGSKA (reference sequence). The CDR3 here is CSARDVSGVNTGELFF. CDR3 DNA: TGCAGTGCTAGAGATGTTAGCGGAGTGAACACCGGGGAGCTGTTTTTT.

The CDR3 loop reads CSAGGGIANEKLFF. The DNA for the CDR3 is TGCAGTGCTGGAGGGGGTATCGCTAATGAAAAACTGTTTTTT. The V call is TRBV20-1, the J call TRBJ1-4; TRBD1 is a possible D gene (6 bases). The V end lost 5 bases, the J end lost 3 bases, and 13 bases lay between the germline ends. Germline CDR1 DFQATT, CDR2 SNEGSKA (reference sequence). This CDR3 region has 14 residues.

The rearrangement joins TRBV7-2 to TRBJ1-3; D remains unclear. The CDR3 runs to 16 residues. The germline V gene encodes CDR1 SGHTA and CDR2 FQGNSA. Trimming removed 3 bases at V and 2 bases at J, with 14 bases between. CDR3 protein: CASSFESFNTGNTIYF. CDR3 nucleotides: TGTGCCAGCAGCTTCGAGAGTTTTAATACTGGAAACACCATATATTTT.

The gene calls are TRBV12-3 or TRBV12-4 and TRBJ1-4; no clear D. Between the trimmed V and J ends, which lost 0 bases and 3 bases, there was a span of 8 bases. This CDR3 region has 15 residues. CDR3 residues: CASSLADAPNEKLFF. CDR3 DNA: TGTGCCAGCAGTTTAGCGGACGCCCCTAATGAAAAACTGTTTTTT.

This clonotype was picked up a small number of times. V gene TRBV4-1 combines with J gene TRBJ2-7; TRBD1 agrees at 9 bases. CDR3 length: 16 amino acids. Germline V CDR1 and CDR2: MGHRA, YSYEKL. J gave up 2 bases and V 5 bases, and 10 bases lay outside the gene matches. The CDR3 nucleotides read TGCGCCAGCAGCTTACTCCCGGGACAGGGACCCTACGAGCAGTACTTC. Protein sequence: CASSLLPGQGPYEQYF.

V is TRBV5-1 and J is TRBJ2-3; D ambiguous. The V gene lost 2 bases and the J gene lost 6 bases, with 13 bases spanning the gap. In germline, CDR1 is SGHRS, CDR2 YFSETQ. The length of the CDR3 is 14 residues. The CDR3 DNA follows: TGCGCCAGCAGCTTAGTACACGGGCGCGATACGCAGTATTTT. It yields the protein CASSLVHGRDTQYF.

This clonotype appeared a single time. The rearrangement links TRBV7-9 to TRBJ2-1; TRBD2 might be the D (6 bases). Germline lookup yields CDR1 SEHNR and CDR2 FQNEAQ (reference sequence). This CDR3 spans 17 amino acids. V was cut by 6 bases and J by 0 bases, with 18 bases left in between. The CDR3 spells CASRLAAGVSSYNEQFF. The CDR3 nucleotides are TGTGCCAGCAGACTAGCCGCGGGTGTTAGCTCCTACAATGAGCAGTTCTTC.

Only a few counts were recorded for this clonotype. The rearrangement links TRBV7-2 to TRBJ2-3; possibly TRBD1 for D (6 bases). Trimming took off 6 bases at V and 4 bases at J, with 17 bases between the two ends. Germline loops: CDR1 SGHTA, CDR2 FQGNSA. This CDR3 region has 15 residues. Written as DNA, the CDR3 is TGTGCCAGCAGACCTACTCAGGGGTTCGCAGATACGCAGTATTTT. It is translated as CASRPTQGFADTQYF.